A selection of T cell receptor beta chains follows, all from one sample in a study of regulatory T cells in long-lasting Graves disease. TCRdb re-derived calls from the multiplex PCR reads in MiXCR, one entry per CDR3 protein. The data hold approximately 400,000 distinct CDR3 sequences, with about 15% observed a single time. These data also formed part of another study, on T cells in Graves' hyperthyroidism and ophthalmopathy.

The sample here was peripheral blood mononuclear cells (PBMCs), taken at new diagnosis, from a patient treated with antithyroid drugs. These receptors originate from a woman between 40 and 50 years old with Graves disease. Each CDR3 is given with its conserved first and last residue. D genes are given only for firm matches. Not all rows give a size; the values are once, few, many and, for expanded clones, a class.

D gene | J gene | clone size | V gene | CDR3 protein | CDR3 DNA
NA | TRBJ2-3 | many | TRBV12-3/TRBV12-4 | CASSSGFGSKTDTQYF | TGTGCCAGCAGTTCGGGTTTCGGGAGTAAGACAGATACGCAGTATTTT
NA | TRBJ2-5 | many | TRBV18 | CASSPPTRVQTQYF | TGTGCCAGCTCACCACCCACTCGGGTCCAGACCCAGTACTTC
NA | TRBJ1-5 | few | TRBV20-1 | CSARAAGRANQPQHF | TGCAGTGCTAGAGCTGCAGGGAGGGCCAATCAGCCCCAGCATTTT
NA | TRBJ2-7 | NA | TRBV10-1 | CASSSEQYF | TGCGCCAGCAGTAGTGAGCAGTACTTC
NA | TRBJ2-2 | many | TRBV30 | CAWMGIQTGELFF | TGTGCCTGGATGGGAATACAAACCGGGGAGCTGTTTTTT
NA | TRBJ1-2 | many | TRBV15 | CATQQGPQGLYGYTF | TGTGCCACCCAACAGGGCCCCCAGGGTCTCTATGGCTACACCTTC
TRBD1 | TRBJ2-1 | many | TRBV20-1 | CSARGQVPSGDNEQFF | TGCAGTGCTAGGGGACAGGTCCCCTCCGGGGACAATGAGCAGTTCTTC
NA | TRBJ2-1 | few | TRBV4-1 | CASSQEDTGIYNEQFF | TGCGCCAGCAGCCAAGAAGACACAGGAATATACAATGAGCAGTTCTTC
NA | TRBJ2-6 | many | TRBV7-9 | CASSPTYLRQASGANVLTF | TGTGCCAGCAGCCCAACCTACTTAAGACAGGCCTCTGGGGCCAACGTCCTGACTTTC
NA | TRBJ2-3 | NA | TRBV29-1 | CSVADTDTQYF | TGCAGCGTTGCTGACACAGATACGCAGTATTTT
NA | TRBJ1-2 | many | TRBV12-3/TRBV12-4 | CASSLAGTQHGYTF | TGTGCCAGCAGTTTAGCGGGGACTCAGCATGGCTACACCTTC
TRBD2 | TRBJ2-7 | NA | TRBV12-3/TRBV12-4 | CASSVKAGGYEQYF | TGTGCCAGCAGTGTAAAAGCGGGAGGGTACGAGCAGTACTTC
NA | TRBJ2-7 | many | TRBV28 | CASRARDTTYEQYF | TGTGCCAGCAGGGCTAGGGACACAACCTACGAGCAGTACTTC
TRBD2 | TRBJ2-3 | many | TRBV3-1 | CASSRGWREGKDTQYF | TGTGCCAGCAGCCGGGGCTGGCGGGAGGGAAAAGATACGCAGTATTTT
TRBD1 | TRBJ1-1 | NA | TRBV11-2 | CASSFFGTGGMNTEAFF | TGTGCCAGCAGCTTCTTTGGGACAGGGGGCATGAACACTGAAGCTTTCTTT
NA | TRBJ2-1 | NA | TRBV20-1 | CSAQGLFFYYNEQFF | TGCAGTGCTCAGGGGCTCTTTTTCTACTACAATGAGCAGTTCTTC
TRBD1 | TRBJ2-3 | many | TRBV4-1 | CASSQESWTGSSTDTQYF | TGCGCCAGCAGCCAAGAGTCTTGGACAGGCTCTAGCACAGATACGCAGTATTTT
TRBD1 | TRBJ1-1 | NA | TRBV7-8 | CASSSGQGGWSTEAFF | TGTGCCAGCAGCTCCGGACAGGGGGGTTGGAGCACTGAAGCTTTCTTT
TRBD1 | TRBJ2-7 | many | TRBV12-3/TRBV12-4 | CASSPTGTEIYEQYF | TGTGCCAGCAGTCCAACCGGGACAGAAATATACGAGCAGTACTTC
NA | TRBJ1-1 | many | TRBV30 | CAWSVGGWTEAFF | TGTGCCTGGAGTGTCGGGGGCTGGACTGAAGCTTTCTTT
NA | TRBJ1-2 | NA | TRBV4-1 | CASSQVSGESYGYTF | TGCGCCAGCAGCCAAGTTTCGGGGGAGAGCTATGGCTACACCTTC
TRBD2 | TRBJ2-7 | many | TRBV2 | CASSEVTSGRWYEQYF | TGTGCCAGCAGTGAAGTCACTAGCGGGAGATGGTACGAGCAGTACTTC
NA | TRBJ2-1 | many | TRBV2 | CASSGYGSYNEQFF | TGTGCCAGCAGTGGATACGGTTCCTACAATGAGCAGTTCTTC
NA | TRBJ2-3 | many | TRBV27 | CASTTLSGPSTDTQYF | TGTGCCAGCACCACCCTTAGCGGCCCTAGCACAGATACGCAGTATTTT
NA | TRBJ2-5 | many | TRBV19 | CASSIGPWETQYF | TGTGCCAGTAGTATCGGACCCTGGGAGACCCAGTACTTC
NA | TRBJ1-2 | many | TRBV3-1 | CASSQVGYGYTF | TGTGCCAGCAGCCAAGTAGGATATGGCTACACCTTC
NA | TRBJ2-7 | many | TRBV6-1 | CASTYINLGTHEQYF | TGTGCCAGCACCTACATAAACCTAGGCACGCACGAGCAGTACTTC
NA | TRBJ2-1 | few | TRBV19 | CASSMDSYNEQFF | TGTGCCAGTAGTATGGACAGCTACAATGAGCAGTTCTTC
NA | TRBJ1-1 | NA | TRBV20-1 | CSARVPPRNTEAFF | TGCAGTGCTAGAGTGCCCCCCCGGAACACTGAAGCTTTCTTT
TRBD2 | TRBJ2-2 | NA | TRBV28 | CAGETGVAGKTGELFF | TGTGCCGGCGAAACGGGGGTAGCGGGGAAGACCGGGGAGCTGTTTTTT
NA | TRBJ1-2 | many | TRBV2 | CASSGAGRSNYGYTF | TGTGCCAGCAGTGGGGCAGGGAGGTCTAACTATGGCTACACCTTC
NA | TRBJ2-7 | NA | TRBV7-9 | CTSSQSYEQYF | TGTACCAGCTCCCAGTCCTACGAGCAGTACTTC
NA | TRBJ2-7 | many | TRBV12-3/TRBV12-4 | CASSFSPYEQYF | TGTGCCAGCAGTTTTTCCCCCTACGAGCAGTACTTC
TRBD2 | TRBJ2-3 | many | TRBV7-2 | CASSSAGLAADTQYF | TGTGCCAGCAGCTCCGCGGGACTAGCAGCAGATACGCAGTATTTT
NA | TRBJ1-1 | many | TRBV10-3 | CAIRDNTEAFF | TGTGCCATCAGGGACAACACTGAAGCTTTCTTT
NA | TRBJ2-1 | NA | TRBV19 | CASSMEENEQFF | TGTGCCAGTAGTATGGAGGAAAATGAGCAGTTCTTC
TRBD2 | TRBJ2-3 | few | TRBV4-2 | CASSQDGLAGASDTQYF | TGTGCCAGCAGCCAAGATGGACTAGCGGGAGCATCAGATACGCAGTATTTT
NA | TRBJ1-4 | few | TRBV18 | CASSERGDAGEKLFF | TGTGCCAGCTCGGAACGGGGTGACGCGGGTGAAAAACTGTTTTTT
NA | TRBJ2-2 | many | TRBV27 | CASSFRKGTPANTGELFF | TGTGCCAGCAGTTTTCGTAAGGGAACCCCTGCAAACACCGGGGAGCTGTTTTTT
NA | TRBJ2-7 | NA | TRBV24-1 | CATASDPYEQYF | TGTGCCACAGCATCCGACCCGTACGAGCAGTACTTC
NA | TRBJ1-6 | NA | TRBV11-2 | CASTLGGGSYSPLHF | TGTGCCAGCACCCTAGGTGGGGGCTCCTATTCACCCCTCCACTTT
NA | TRBJ2-1 | many | TRBV3-1 | CASSRSGAISYNEQFF | TGTGCCAGCAGCCGATCAGGGGCTATCTCCTACAATGAGCAGTTCTTC
NA | TRBJ1-1 | many | TRBV7-9 | CASSLARGTEAFF | TGTGCCAGCAGCTTAGCGAGGGGCACTGAAGCTTTCTTT
NA | TRBJ1-2 | NA | TRBV4-3 | CASSQDYIAYYSYTF | TGCGCCAGCAGCCAAGATTACATAGCGTACTATAGCTACACCTTC